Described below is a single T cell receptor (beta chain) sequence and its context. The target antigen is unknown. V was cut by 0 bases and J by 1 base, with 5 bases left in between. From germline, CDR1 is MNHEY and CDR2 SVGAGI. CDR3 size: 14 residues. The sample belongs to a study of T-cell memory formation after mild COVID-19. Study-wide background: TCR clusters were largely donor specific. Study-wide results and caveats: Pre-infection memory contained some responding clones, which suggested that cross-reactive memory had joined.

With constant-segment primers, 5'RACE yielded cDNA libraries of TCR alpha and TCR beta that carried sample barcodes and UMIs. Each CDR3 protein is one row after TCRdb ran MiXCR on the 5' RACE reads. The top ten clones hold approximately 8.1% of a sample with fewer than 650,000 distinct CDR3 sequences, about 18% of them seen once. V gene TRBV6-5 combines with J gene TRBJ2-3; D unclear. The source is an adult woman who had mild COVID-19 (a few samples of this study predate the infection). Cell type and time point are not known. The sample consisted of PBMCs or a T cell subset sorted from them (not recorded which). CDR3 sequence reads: CASSYSWGTDTQYF. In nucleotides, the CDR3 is TGTGCCAGCAGTTACTCCTGGGGCACAGATACGCAGTATTTT.